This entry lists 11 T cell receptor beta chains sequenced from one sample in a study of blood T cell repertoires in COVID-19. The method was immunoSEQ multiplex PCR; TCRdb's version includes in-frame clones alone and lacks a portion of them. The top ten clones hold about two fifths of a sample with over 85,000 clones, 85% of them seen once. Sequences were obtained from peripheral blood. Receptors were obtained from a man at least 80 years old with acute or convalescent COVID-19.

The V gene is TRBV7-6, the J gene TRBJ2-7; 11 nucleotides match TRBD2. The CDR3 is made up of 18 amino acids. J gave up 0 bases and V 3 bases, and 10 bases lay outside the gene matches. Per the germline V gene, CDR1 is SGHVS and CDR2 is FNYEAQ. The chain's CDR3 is CASSFSPSGRPFSYEQYF. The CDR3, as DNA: TGTGCCAGCAGCTTTAGCCCTAGCGGGAGGCCCTTCTCCTACGAGCAGTACTTC.

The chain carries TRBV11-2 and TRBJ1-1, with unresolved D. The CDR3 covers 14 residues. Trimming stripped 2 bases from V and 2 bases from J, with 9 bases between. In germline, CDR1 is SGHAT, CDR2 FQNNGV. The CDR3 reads CASSLFSENTEAFF. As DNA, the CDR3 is TGTGCCAGCAGCTTATTTTCAGAAAACACTGAAGCTTTCTTT.

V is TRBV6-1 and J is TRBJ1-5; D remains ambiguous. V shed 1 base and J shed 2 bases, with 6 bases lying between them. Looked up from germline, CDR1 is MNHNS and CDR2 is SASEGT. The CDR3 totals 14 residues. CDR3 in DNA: TGTGCCAGCAGTGAAGTGCAGGGCAATCAGCCCCAGCATTTT. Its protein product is CASSEVQGNQPQHF.

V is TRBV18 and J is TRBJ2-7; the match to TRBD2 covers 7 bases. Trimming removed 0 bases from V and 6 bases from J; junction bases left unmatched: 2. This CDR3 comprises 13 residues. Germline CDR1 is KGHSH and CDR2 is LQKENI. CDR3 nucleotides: TGTGCCAGCTCACCACCGGGGGGGTTCGAGCAGTACTTC. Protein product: CASSPPGGFEQYF.

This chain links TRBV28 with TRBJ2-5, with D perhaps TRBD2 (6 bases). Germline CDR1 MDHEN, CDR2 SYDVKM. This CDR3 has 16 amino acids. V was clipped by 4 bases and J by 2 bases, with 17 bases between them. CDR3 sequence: CASSSSGSGFQETQYF. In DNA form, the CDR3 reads TGTGCCAGCAGTTCGTCAGGTAGCGGTTTTCAAGAGACCCAGTACTTC.

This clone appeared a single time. Here the CDR3 reads CASSGTGWGEQYF. CDR3 DNA sequence: TGTGCCAGCTCAGGGACAGGGTGGGGCGAGCAGTACTTC. This sequence joins TRBV18 and TRBJ2-7, with 9 bases identical to TRBD1. CDR1 is KGHSH and CDR2 is LQKENI in the germline V gene. V shed 5 bases and J 6 bases; nucleotides not matched to a gene: 5. The CDR3 is 13 amino acids.

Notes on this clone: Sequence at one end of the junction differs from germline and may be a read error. The CDR3: CASSLTEQSEQYF. The DNA for the CDR3 is TGTGCTAGCAGCTTAACTGAACAGAGCGAGCAGTACTTC. The chain carries TRBV7-7 and TRBJ2-7; D unresolved. This CDR3 comprises 13 residues. Germline-derived CDR1 and CDR2 are SSHAT and FNYEAQ (reference sequence).

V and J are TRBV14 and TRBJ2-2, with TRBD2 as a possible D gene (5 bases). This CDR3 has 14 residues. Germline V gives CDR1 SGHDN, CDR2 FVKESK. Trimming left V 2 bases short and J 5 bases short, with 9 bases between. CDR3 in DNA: TGTGCCAGCAGCCAACTCAGAGGGACCGGGGAGCTGTTTTTT. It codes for CASSQLRGTGELFF.

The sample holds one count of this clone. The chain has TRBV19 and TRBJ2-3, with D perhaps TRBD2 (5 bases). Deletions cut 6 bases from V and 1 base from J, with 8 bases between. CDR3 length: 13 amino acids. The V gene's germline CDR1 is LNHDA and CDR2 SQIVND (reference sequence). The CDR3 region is CASSRRGTDTQYF. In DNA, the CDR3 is TGTGCCAGTAGCCGGCGGGGCACAGATACGCAGTATTTT.

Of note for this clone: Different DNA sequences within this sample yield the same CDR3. In nucleotides, the CDR3 is TGTGCCAGCAGCTTGGGGGGGGGAGAAGAGACCCAGTACTTC. It specifies CASSLGGGEETQYF. The J gene is TRBJ2-5, the V gene TRBV5-4; 7 nucleotides agree with TRBD2. This CDR3 is 14 amino acids long. J was trimmed by 3 bases and V by 0 bases; bases with no gene match: 2. Germline CDR1 and CDR2: SGHNT and YYREEE (reference sequence).

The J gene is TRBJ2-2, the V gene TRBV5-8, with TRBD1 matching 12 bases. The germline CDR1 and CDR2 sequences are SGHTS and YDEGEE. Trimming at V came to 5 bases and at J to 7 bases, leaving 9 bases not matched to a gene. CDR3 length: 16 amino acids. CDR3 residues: CASRPPGTGGVGELFF. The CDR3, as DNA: TGTGCCAGCAGACCTCCCGGGACAGGGGGCGTCGGGGAGCTGTTTTTT. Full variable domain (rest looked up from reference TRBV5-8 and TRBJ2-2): EAGVTQSPTHLIKTRGQQATLRCSPISGHTSVYWYQQALGLGLQFLLWYDEGEERNRGNFPPRFSGRQFPNYSSELNVNALELEDSALYLCASRPPGTGGVGELFFGEGSRLTVL.